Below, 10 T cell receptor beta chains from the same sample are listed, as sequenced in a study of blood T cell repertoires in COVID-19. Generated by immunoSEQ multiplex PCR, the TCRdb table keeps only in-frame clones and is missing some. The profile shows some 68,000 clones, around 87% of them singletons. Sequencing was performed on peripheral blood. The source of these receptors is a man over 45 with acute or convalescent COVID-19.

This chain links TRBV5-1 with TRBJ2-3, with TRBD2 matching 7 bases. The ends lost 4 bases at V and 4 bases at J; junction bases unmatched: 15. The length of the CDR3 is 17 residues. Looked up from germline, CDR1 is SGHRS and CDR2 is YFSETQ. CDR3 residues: CASSPSSGGRWADTQYF. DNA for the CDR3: TGCGCCAGCAGCCCCAGTAGTGGCGGGAGATGGGCAGATACGCAGTATTTT.

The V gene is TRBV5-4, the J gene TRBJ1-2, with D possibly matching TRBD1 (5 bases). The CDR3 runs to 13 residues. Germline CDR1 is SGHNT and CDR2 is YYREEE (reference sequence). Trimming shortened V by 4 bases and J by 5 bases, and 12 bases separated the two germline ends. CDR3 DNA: TGTGCCAGCAGCCAGGACGGGACTTATGGCTACACCTTC. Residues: CASSQDGTYGYTF.

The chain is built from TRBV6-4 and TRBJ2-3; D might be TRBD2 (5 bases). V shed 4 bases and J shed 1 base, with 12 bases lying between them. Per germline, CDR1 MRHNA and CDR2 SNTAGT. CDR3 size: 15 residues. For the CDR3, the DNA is TGTGCCAGCAGTGGTGGGGATAGCGGCACAGATACGCAGTATTTT. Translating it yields CASSGGDSGTDTQYF.

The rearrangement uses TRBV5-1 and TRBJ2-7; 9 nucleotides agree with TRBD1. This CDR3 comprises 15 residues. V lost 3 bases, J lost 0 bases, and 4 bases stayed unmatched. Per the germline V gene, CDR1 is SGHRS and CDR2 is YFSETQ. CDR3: CASSYTGGNSYEQYF. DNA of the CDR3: TGCGCCAGCAGCTATACAGGGGGCAACTCCTACGAGCAGTACTTC.

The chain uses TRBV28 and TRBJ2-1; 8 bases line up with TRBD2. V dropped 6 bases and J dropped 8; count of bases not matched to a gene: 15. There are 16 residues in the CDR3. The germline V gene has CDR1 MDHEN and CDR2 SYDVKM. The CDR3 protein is CASSSPGAGAAHEQFF. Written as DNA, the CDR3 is TGTGCCAGCAGCTCCCCGGGAGCGGGAGCGGCCCATGAGCAGTTCTTC.

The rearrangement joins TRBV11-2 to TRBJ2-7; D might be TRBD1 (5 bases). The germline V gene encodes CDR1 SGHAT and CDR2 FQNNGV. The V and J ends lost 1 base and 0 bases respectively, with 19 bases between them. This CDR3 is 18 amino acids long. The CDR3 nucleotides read TGTGCCAGCAGCTTAGCCTTCCCGTCAAGGGGAAGCTCCTACGAGCAGTACTTC. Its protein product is CASSLAFPSRGSSYEQYF.

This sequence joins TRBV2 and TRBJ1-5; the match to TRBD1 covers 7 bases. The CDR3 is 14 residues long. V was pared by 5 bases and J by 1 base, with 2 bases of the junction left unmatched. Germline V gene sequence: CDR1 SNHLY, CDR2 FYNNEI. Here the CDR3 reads CASSRGQSNQPQHF. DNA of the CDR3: TGTGCCAGCAGTAGGGGACAGAGCAATCAGCCCCAGCATTTT. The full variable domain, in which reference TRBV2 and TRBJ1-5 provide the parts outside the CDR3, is EPEVTQTPSHQVTQMGQEVILRCVPISNHLYFYWYRQILGQKVEFLVSFYNNEISEKSEIFDDQFSVERPDGSNFTLKIRSTKLEDSAMYFCASSRGQSNQPQHFGDGTRLSIL.

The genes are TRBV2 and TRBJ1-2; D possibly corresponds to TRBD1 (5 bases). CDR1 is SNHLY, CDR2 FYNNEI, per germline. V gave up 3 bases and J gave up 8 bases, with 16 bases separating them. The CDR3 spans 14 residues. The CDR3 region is CASSDTLTGGGYTF. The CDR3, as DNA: TGTGCCAGCAGTGACACCTTAACTGGGGGGGGCTACACCTTC.

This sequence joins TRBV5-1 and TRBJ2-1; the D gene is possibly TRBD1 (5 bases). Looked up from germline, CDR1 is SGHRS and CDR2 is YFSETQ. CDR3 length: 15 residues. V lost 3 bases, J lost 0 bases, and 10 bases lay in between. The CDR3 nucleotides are TGCGCCAGCAGCTCAGGTGACAGCTCCTACAATGAGCAGTTCTTC. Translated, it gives CASSSGDSSYNEQFF.

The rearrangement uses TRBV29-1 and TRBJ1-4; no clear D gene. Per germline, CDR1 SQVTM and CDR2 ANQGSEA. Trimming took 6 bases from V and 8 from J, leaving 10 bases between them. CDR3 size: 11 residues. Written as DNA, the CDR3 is TGCAGCGTGGGTCGGGGAGAAAAACTGTTTTTT. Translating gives CSVGRGEKLFF.